Below are 21 T cell receptor beta chains sequenced from a single sample in a study of CD4 T cells in relation to SARS-CoV-2 and coronaviruses. No antigen has been identified for these receptors. Sequenced by immunoSEQ multiplex PCR; TCRdb stores in-frame clones only, minus some. The sample contains under 20,000 clones, over 65% of which appear only once. CD4+ T cells from unexposed donors were obtained before the COVID-19 pandemic (2011-2018). The cells were cultured for approximately 10 days before CD4+ T cells were isolated. What was sequenced was CD4+ T cells from PBMCs, cultured in vitro. The source is a human donor in good health.

This clone was detected a few times. This chain joins TRBV3-1 (or the pseudogene TRBV3-2) and TRBJ2-3, with 7 bases lining up with TRBD2. The CDR3 has 15 amino acids. V was pared by 5 bases and J by 0 bases, with 5 bases of the junction left unmatched. Germline CDR1 is LGHDT and CDR2 is YNNKEL (reference sequence). CDR3 in amino acids: CASSVASGSTDTQYF. CDR3 bases: TGTGCCAGCAGCGTCGCTAGCGGAAGCACAGATACGCAGTATTTT.

The chain links TRBV10-1 to TRBJ1-1; D perhaps matches TRBD1 (5 bases). This CDR3 comprises 15 residues. Trimming cost V 3 bases and J 6 bases, with 17 bases left between them. CDR1 and CDR2 (germline): WNHNN, SYGVQD (reference sequence). CDR3: CASSDSAGSVPEAFF. CDR3 coding DNA: TGCGCCAGCAGTGATTCCGCAGGGAGTGTGCCTGAAGCTTTCTTT.

The V call is TRBV25-1, the J call TRBJ2-2; D remains unclear. The CDR3 is 16 amino acids. Looked up from germline, CDR1 is MGHDK and CDR2 is SYGVNS. Between the trimmed V and J ends, which lost 1 base and 0 bases, there was a span of 9 bases. The CDR3 is CASSELGQSNTGELFF. In DNA, the CDR3 is TGTGCCAGCAGTGAATTAGGCCAATCGAACACCGGGGAGCTGTTTTTT. The full variable domain, with the rest looked up from reference TRBV25-1 and TRBJ2-2, is EADIYQTPRYLVIGTGKKITLECSQTMGHDKMYWYQQDPGMELHLIHYSYGVNSTEKGDLSSESTVSRIRTEHFPLTLESARPSHTSQYLCASSELGQSNTGELFFGEGSRLTVL.

This clone was counted a few times. The J gene is TRBJ1-2, the V gene TRBV28; 7 bases match TRBD1. Per the germline V gene, CDR1 is MDHEN and CDR2 is SYDVKM. The trim removed 1 base at V and 8 bases at J, leaving 7 bases unmatched. This CDR3 region has 14 residues. Here the CDR3 reads CASSLYTGAGGYTF. CDR3 in DNA: TGTGCCAGCAGTTTATACACAGGGGCAGGGGGCTACACCTTC.

CDR3 sequence (DNA): TGTGCCAGCAGCGTCAGGGGGATAAACACTGAAGCTTTCTTT. Residues: CASSVRGINTEAFF. V is TRBV9 and J is TRBJ1-1, with TRBD1 identical over 7 bases. After removal of 2 bases from V and 2 bases from J, the junction contained 3 bases not matched to a gene. CDR1 SGDLS and CDR2 YYNGEE come from the germline V gene. This CDR3 comprises 14 residues.

This rearrangement joins TRBV28 to TRBJ1-1; D possibly corresponds to TRBD1 (5 bases). This CDR3 spans 15 amino acids. The V end lost 7 bases, the J end lost 1 base, and 16 bases lay between the germline ends. From germline, CDR1 is MDHEN and CDR2 SYDVKM. Written as DNA, the CDR3 is TGTGCCAGCAACCTACGGGGCATTAGGAACACTGAAGCTTTCTTT. It specifies CASNLRGIRNTEAFF.

The J gene is TRBJ2-5, the V gene TRBV2; perhaps TRBD1 as D (6 bases). The CDR3 length is 15 residues. Trimming removed 4 bases at V and 2 bases at J, with 14 bases between. CDR1 SNHLY and CDR2 FYNNEI come from the germline V gene. The CDR3, as DNA: TGTGCCAGCAGTGTGTCCTGGACAGCACAAGAGACCCAGTACTTC. It translates to CASSVSWTAQETQYF.

The chain recombines TRBV29-1 with TRBJ2-3; maybe TRBD2 (7 bases). The CDR3 has 13 residues. Germline V gene lookup returns CDR1 SQVTM and CDR2 ANQGSEA. CDR3 DNA sequence: TGCACCGTGGGGGGGCAGAACACAGATACGCAGTATTTT. This codes for CTVGGQNTDTQYF.

V is TRBV3-1 (or the pseudogene TRBV3-2) and J is TRBJ2-1; 8 nucleotides agree with TRBD1. The CDR3 spans 14 residues. Germline V CDR1 and CDR2: LGHDT, YNNKEL (reference sequence). The junction had 8 bases not matched to a gene; V was cut back by 4 bases and J by 9 bases. The CDR3 is CASSRGQGQGEQFF. Here the CDR3 DNA reads TGTGCCAGCAGCCGTGGACAGGGTCAAGGTGAGCAGTTCTTC.

The gene calls are TRBV14 and TRBJ1-1, with a weak D call TRBD1 (6 bases). This CDR3 is built from 17 residues. Germline V CDR1 and CDR2: SGHDN, FVKESK. The V end was cut by 3 bases, the J end by 0 bases, with 17 bases between. The CDR3 bases are TGTGCCAGCAGCCACCTGGGAGCAGGGGTAATGAACACTGAAGCTTTCTTT. Translating gives CASSHLGAGVMNTEAFF.

This chain connects TRBV30 to TRBJ2-2, with 10 bases that match TRBD1. V gave up 4 bases and J gave up 4 bases; unmatched junction bases: 3. Germline CDR1 and CDR2: GTSNPN and SVGIG (reference sequence). This CDR3 is 14 amino acids long. The CDR3 loop reads CAWNRDRGTGELFF. CDR3 DNA: TGTGCCTGGAACCGGGACAGGGGCACCGGGGAGCTGTTTTTT. The whole variable domain, filled in from reference TRBV30 and TRBJ2-2, reads SQTIHQWPATLVQPVGSPLSLECTVEGTSNPNLYWYRQAAGRGLQLLFYSVGIGQISSEVPQNLSASRPQDRQFILSSKKLLLSDSGFYLCAWNRDRGTGELFFGEGSRLTVL.

The J gene is TRBJ2-1, the V gene TRBV5-1; D may be TRBD1 (6 bases). The CDR3 runs to 16 residues. Trimming stripped 0 bases from V and 3 bases from J, with 13 bases between. The V gene's germline CDR1 is SGHRS and CDR2 YFSETQ. The DNA of the CDR3 is TGCGCCAGCAGCTTGGCCCCGGGACATTTCTACAATGAGCAGTTCTTC. Residues: CASSLAPGHFYNEQFF.

This chain uses TRBV6-1 with TRBJ2-7; 9 bases align to TRBD2. This CDR3 spans 15 amino acids. Germline values: CDR1 MNHNS, CDR2 SASEGT. The V and J ends lost 1 base and 2 bases, in that order; junction bases with no gene match: 3. Written as DNA, the CDR3 is TGTGCCAGCAGTGAAGACGTAGCGGGAGCCTACGAGCAGTACTTC. It is translated as CASSEDVAGAYEQYF.

This clone appeared a single time. The chain joins TRBV14 to TRBJ2-1, with a weak D call TRBD2 (5 bases). CDR1 is SGHDN, CDR2 FVKESK, per germline. The V end was cut by 2 bases, the J end by 3 bases, with 11 bases between. The CDR3 runs to 15 residues. CDR3 amino acids: CASSQLFRDYNEQFF. CDR3 DNA: TGTGCCAGCAGCCAACTATTCCGGGACTACAATGAGCAGTTCTTC.

V is TRBV28 and J is TRBJ2-2, with D possibly being TRBD2 (7 bases). Germline loops: CDR1 MDHEN, CDR2 SYDVKM. V was trimmed by 5 bases and J by 0 bases, leaving 28 bases between them. CDR3 size: 21 residues. CDR3 in DNA: TGTGCCAGCAGTCTACTATACCCGGGGGGCCAACCGTTCGCGAACACCGGGGAGCTGTTTTTT. This codes for CASSLLYPGGQPFANTGELFF.

The V and J genes are TRBV27 and TRBJ2-2, with a weak D call TRBD1 (6 bases). The germline gives CDR1 MNHEY, CDR2 SMNVEV (reference sequence). Trimming removed 2 bases from V and 6 bases from J, with 25 bases in between. The CDR3 covers 19 residues. CDR3 sequence reads: CASSLLFRPLQGTAGELFF. The CDR3 coding sequence is TGTGCCAGCAGTTTACTATTTCGCCCTTTACAGGGCACCGCCGGGGAGCTGTTTTTT.

This clone was seen a handful of times. V is TRBV7-3 and J is TRBJ2-7, with D perhaps matching TRBD2 (6 bases). Trimming shortened V by 5 bases and J by 3 bases, and 14 bases separated the two germline ends. CDR1 is SGHTA and CDR2 is FQGTGA in the germline V gene. The CDR3 loop spans 14 amino acids. CDR3 sequence: CASSLEAGYYEQYF. Written as DNA, the CDR3 is TGTGCCAGCAGCCTAGAAGCGGGTTACTACGAGCAGTACTTC.

This clone was recorded only once. V and J are TRBV18 and TRBJ1-1, with D hard to call. There are 13 residues in the CDR3. Germline lookup yields CDR1 KGHSH and CDR2 LQKENI. Trimming took off 1 base at V and 1 base at J, with 4 bases between the two ends. DNA of the CDR3: TGTGCCAGCTCACCACAGGGGAACACTGAAGCTTTCTTT. As protein: CASSPQGNTEAFF.

The chain combines TRBV12-3 or TRBV12-4 with TRBJ1-4; the D is unclear. The CDR3 totals 12 residues. The V gene lost 6 bases and the J gene lost 8 bases, with 10 bases spanning the gap. CDR3 protein: CASRPPGEKLFF. CDR3 DNA: TGTGCCAGCAGACCCCCTGGAGAAAAACTGTTTTTT.

The V call is TRBV7-9, the J call TRBJ2-6; the D call may be TRBD1 or TRBD2 (5 bases each). CDR3 size: 16 residues. V lost 5 bases, J lost 2 bases, and 13 bases lay in between. CDR1 and CDR2 from the germline V gene are SEHNR and FQNEAQ (reference sequence). The CDR3 is CASSPALGAGANVLTF. CDR3 coding DNA: TGTGCCAGCAGCCCTGCGTTGGGGGCTGGGGCCAACGTCCTGACTTTC.

The V and J genes are TRBV5-4 and TRBJ1-4, with TRBD1 identical over 9 bases. This CDR3 has 15 amino acids. The V segment lost 0 bases and the J segment 5 bases; nucleotides outside the gene matches: 2. The germline V gene encodes CDR1 SGHNT and CDR2 YYREEE (reference sequence). Here the CDR3 DNA reads TGTGCCAGCAGCTTGGCTGGACAGGGGAATGAAAAACTGTTTTTT. Amino acid sequence: CASSLAGQGNEKLFF.